The present entry profiles one T cell receptor (beta chain) with its context. J gave up 7 bases and V 4 bases, and 7 bases lay outside the gene matches. CDR3 size: 14 residues. Looked up from germline, CDR1 is SGHRS and CDR2 is YFSETQ. TCRdb's copy holds only in-frame clones and misses some; the assay was immunoSEQ multiplex PCR. Counted here are under 200,000 clones, 70% to 90% occurring once; the ten biggest clones make up about 22%. This entry belongs to a study of blood T cell repertoires in COVID-19. This chain uses TRBV5-1 with TRBJ1-4, with 7 bases fitting TRBD1. The clonotype comes from a man in his 60s with active or convalescent COVID-19. Material for sequencing was peripheral blood. The CDR3 sequence: CASSTGQHIEKLFF. The CDR3 DNA sequence: TGCGCCAGCAGCACGGGACAGCACATTGAAAAACTGTTTTTT.